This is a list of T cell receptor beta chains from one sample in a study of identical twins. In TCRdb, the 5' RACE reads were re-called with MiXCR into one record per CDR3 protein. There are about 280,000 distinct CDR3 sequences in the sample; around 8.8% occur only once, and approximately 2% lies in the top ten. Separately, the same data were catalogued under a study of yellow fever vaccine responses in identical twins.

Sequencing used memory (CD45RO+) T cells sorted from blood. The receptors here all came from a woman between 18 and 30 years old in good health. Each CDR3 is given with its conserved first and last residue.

CDR3aa: CASSFPAMNTEAFF
len: 14
v_gene: TRBV5-6
j_gene: TRBJ1-1

CDR3aa: CSVEAPLAGAPRRQETQYF
len: 19
v_gene: TRBV29-1
j_gene: TRBJ2-5

CDR3aa: CAITGQGPEAFF
len: 12
v_gene: TRBV10-3
j_gene: TRBJ1-1

CDR3aa: CASGSTSGMGEQYF
len: 14
v_gene: TRBV6-1
j_gene: TRBJ2-7

CDR3aa: CASSPSGVPVETQYF
len: 15
v_gene: TRBV4-1
j_gene: TRBJ2-5

CDR3aa: CASARDRMSGELFF
len: 14
v_gene: TRBV6-1
j_gene: TRBJ2-2

CDR3aa: CSARDLFRANEQFF
len: 14
v_gene: TRBV20-1
j_gene: TRBJ2-1

CDR3aa: CASSYRDSSYNSPLHF
len: 16
v_gene: TRBV6-5
j_gene: TRBJ1-6

CDR3aa: CSVDRTGGGDTQYF
len: 14
v_gene: TRBV29-1
j_gene: TRBJ2-3

CDR3aa: CASSISGLAKYNEQFF
len: 16
v_gene: TRBV19
j_gene: TRBJ2-1

CDR3aa: CASSLAGRLAGAYEQYF
len: 17
v_gene: TRBV7-2
j_gene: TRBJ2-7

CDR3aa: CASSRGGAETQYF
len: 13
v_gene: TRBV12-3/TRBV12-4
j_gene: TRBJ2-5

CDR3aa: CASSQTGSTLSGANVLTF
len: 18
v_gene: TRBV3-1
j_gene: TRBJ2-6

CDR3aa: CSARVAGRSYEQYF
len: 14
v_gene: TRBV20-1
j_gene: TRBJ2-7

CDR3aa: CASSLAGNAYYGYTF
len: 15
v_gene: TRBV5-1
j_gene: TRBJ1-2

CDR3aa: CASTGGFANYGYTF
len: 14
v_gene: TRBV28
j_gene: TRBJ1-2

CDR3aa: CASSFGYGSHSYNEQFF
len: 17
v_gene: TRBV28
j_gene: TRBJ2-1

CDR3aa: CAISESGLAGGSDTQYF
len: 17
v_gene: TRBV10-3
j_gene: TRBJ2-3

CDR3aa: CASSYEGRGNTEAFF
len: 15
v_gene: TRBV6-5
j_gene: TRBJ1-1

CDR3aa: CASSFGNPGTDTQYF
len: 15
v_gene: TRBV12-3/TRBV12-4
j_gene: TRBJ2-3

CDR3aa: CASSLGGTRRDTQYF
len: 15
v_gene: TRBV27
j_gene: TRBJ2-3

CDR3aa: CASGVGLDTDTQYF
len: 14
v_gene: TRBV10-2
j_gene: TRBJ2-3

CDR3aa: CSAFGRSSYEQYF
len: 13
v_gene: TRBV20-1
j_gene: TRBJ2-7

CDR3aa: CSARTGPEAFF
len: 11
v_gene: TRBV20-1
j_gene: TRBJ1-1

CDR3aa: CASSLDVWTEAFF
len: 13
v_gene: TRBV7-6
j_gene: TRBJ1-1

CDR3aa: CASSYGVAGNTIYF
len: 14
v_gene: TRBV6-5
j_gene: TRBJ1-3

CDR3aa: CASSFSGVTTGELFF
len: 15
v_gene: TRBV6-5
j_gene: TRBJ2-2

CDR3aa: CASSLAVGLLGGEQFF
len: 16
v_gene: TRBV11-2
j_gene: TRBJ2-1

CDR3aa: CASSFAASGDTDTQYF
len: 16
v_gene: TRBV5-8
j_gene: TRBJ2-3

CDR3aa: CASSLAGTWGTEAFF
len: 15
v_gene: TRBV28
j_gene: TRBJ1-1

CDR3aa: CASSYLPLNTEAFF
len: 14
v_gene: TRBV28
j_gene: TRBJ1-1

CDR3aa: CASSLGHNQPQHF
len: 13
v_gene: TRBV7-2
j_gene: TRBJ1-5

CDR3aa: CASSVDGGAYGYTF
len: 14
v_gene: TRBV9
j_gene: TRBJ1-2

CDR3aa: CASSDRQGFSAVFGYTF
len: 17
v_gene: TRBV6-1
j_gene: TRBJ1-2

CDR3aa: CASSILAGVNTGELFF
len: 16
v_gene: TRBV5-1
j_gene: TRBJ2-2

CDR3aa: CASSQDTSGGISYNEQFF
len: 18
v_gene: TRBV4-1
j_gene: TRBJ2-1

CDR3aa: CSANLGLAGNEQFF
len: 14
v_gene: TRBV20-1
j_gene: TRBJ2-1

CDR3aa: CASRGQGASGELFF
len: 14
v_gene: TRBV28
j_gene: TRBJ2-2

CDR3aa: CASRDRVLGYTF
len: 12
v_gene: TRBV3-1
j_gene: TRBJ1-2

CDR3aa: CASSHSRAYGDNEQFF
len: 16
v_gene: TRBV3-1
j_gene: TRBJ2-1

CDR3aa: CASSTGLASFSEQFF
len: 15
v_gene: TRBV5-1
j_gene: TRBJ2-1

CDR3aa: CASSLEPTDYSGNTIYF
len: 17
v_gene: TRBV5-1
j_gene: TRBJ1-3

CDR3aa: CASSRLAGRETQYF
len: 14
v_gene: TRBV7-2
j_gene: TRBJ2-5

CDR3aa: CASRLGQMNTEAFF
len: 14
v_gene: TRBV6-1
j_gene: TRBJ1-1

CDR3aa: CASSEANPIYGYTF
len: 14
v_gene: TRBV6-1
j_gene: TRBJ1-2

CDR3aa: CASSRGEYTEAFF
len: 13
v_gene: TRBV9
j_gene: TRBJ1-1

CDR3aa: CASSRGDYSGNTIYF
len: 15
v_gene: TRBV12-3/TRBV12-4
j_gene: TRBJ1-3